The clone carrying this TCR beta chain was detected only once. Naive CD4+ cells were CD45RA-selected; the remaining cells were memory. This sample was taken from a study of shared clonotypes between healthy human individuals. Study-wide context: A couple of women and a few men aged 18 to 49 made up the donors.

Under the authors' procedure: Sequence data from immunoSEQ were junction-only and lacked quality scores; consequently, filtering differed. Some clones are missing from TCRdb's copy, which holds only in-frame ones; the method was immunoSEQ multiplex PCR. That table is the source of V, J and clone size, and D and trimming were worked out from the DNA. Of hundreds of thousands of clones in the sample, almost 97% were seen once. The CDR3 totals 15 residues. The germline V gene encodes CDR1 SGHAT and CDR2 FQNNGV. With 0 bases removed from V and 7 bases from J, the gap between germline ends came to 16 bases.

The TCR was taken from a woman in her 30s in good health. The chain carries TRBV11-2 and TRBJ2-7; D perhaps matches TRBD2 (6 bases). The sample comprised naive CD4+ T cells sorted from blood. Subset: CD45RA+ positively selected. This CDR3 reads CASSLDRGTPVEQYF. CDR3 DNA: TGTGCCAGCAGCTTAGATCGGGGGACTCCGGTGGAGCAGTACTTC.